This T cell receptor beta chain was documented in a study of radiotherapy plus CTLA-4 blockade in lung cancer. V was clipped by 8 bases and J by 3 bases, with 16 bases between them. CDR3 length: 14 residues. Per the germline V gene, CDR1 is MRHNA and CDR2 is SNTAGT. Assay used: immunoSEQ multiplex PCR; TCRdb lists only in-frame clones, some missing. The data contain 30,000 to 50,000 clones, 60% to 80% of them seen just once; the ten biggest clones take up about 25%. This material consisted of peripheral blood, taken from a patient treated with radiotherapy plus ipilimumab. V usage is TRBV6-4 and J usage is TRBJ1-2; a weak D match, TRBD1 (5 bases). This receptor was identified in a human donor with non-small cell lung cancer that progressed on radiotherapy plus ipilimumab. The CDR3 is CASSPGSVDYGYTF. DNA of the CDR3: TGTGCCAGCTCCCCAGGGTCGGTGGACTATGGCTACACCTTC.